This T cell receptor beta chain emerged from a study of blood T cell repertoires in COVID-19. V lost 6 bases to trimming and J lost 4 bases, with 13 bases between them. CDR3 length: 14 residues. Germline loops: CDR1 SNHLY, CDR2 FYNNEI. The data were produced by immunoSEQ multiplex PCR, yet TCRdb's version contains in-frame clones alone and is incomplete. The data hold 270,000 or so clones, with roughly 93% observed a single time. The TCR comes from a woman aged 40 to 50 with acute COVID-19. The sample comprised PBMCs or T cells enriched from blood (not recorded which). The J gene is TRBJ1-5, the V gene TRBV2, with unresolved D. The CDR3 loop reads CASRPGRENQPQHF. The CDR3 DNA is TGTGCCAGCAGACCCGGTCGGGAGAATCAGCCCCAGCATTTT.